This TCR beta chain emerged from a study of cytotoxic CD8 clonotypes in ibrutinib-treated CLL. Study overall: Once patients had received a median about eleven months of treatment, range 6 to 36, response samples were obtained.

Profiled with immunoSEQ multiplex PCR; TCRdb holds only in-frame clones, not every one. Altogether about 140,000 clones are present, more than 75% being singletons, with the ten largest covering about 7.4%. This clone was seen more than once but under ten times. What it recognizes is unknown. Whole-study findings and limits: Pretreatment clonality was elevated relative to age-matched healthy donors and paralleled circulating CD8+ T-cell counts. Public clonotypes (which were uncommon) either contracted or remained stable on treatment. Rising at ibrutinib response, clonality subsequently fell back toward baseline at progression.

The germline CDR1 and CDR2 sequences are SGDLS and YYNGEE. V was pared by 0 bases and J by 8 bases, with 6 bases between. The CDR3 spans 12 residues. This TCR was sampled from a human donor with chronic lymphocytic leukemia. V is TRBV9 and J is TRBJ2-1; D gene unclear. The material sequenced was PBMCs, taken after 36 months of ibrutinib treatment. The CDR3 DNA sequence: TGTGCCAGCAGCGTAGTACCCCATGAGCAGTTCTTC. Protein sequence: CASSVVPHEQFF.